This T cell receptor (beta chain) was profiled in a study of T cell repertoires in cytomegalovirus infection (dated by TCRdb to between 2018 and 2020). As for the study more broadly: Because public TCR beta signatures pointed to carriage of CMV infection together with the matching HLA type, the HLA type of each donor mattered for the analysis.

This clonotype has just a few counts. Its antigen is not yet known. No base quality information exists; no much larger clone differs at one position. Sequencing relied on an Illumina HiSeq 1500. The raw public data were reprocessed by TCRdb itself: fastp quality trimming at Q25, MiXCR clonotype calling, in-frame beta chains only. Rows matching on CDR3 protein sequence are summarized as one entry with the most common DNA and genes. This sample gives approximately 160,000 distinct CDR3 sequences in total; more than 15% of them show up just once. About 19% of the sample is in the top ten clones. Here is what the overall study found, with its caveats: The ex vivo response was dominated by HLA-C-restricted CMV-specific TCR beta clonotypes, and the single most frequent clonotype in two of eight donors was supplied by these HLA-C-restricted clonotypes. In both this cohort and an independent approximately 350-donor cohort, the cumulative frequency of public TCR beta family members distinguished carriers of CMV infection plus the relevant HLA type.

Between the V and J ends, shortened by 5 bases and 6 bases respectively, the junction contains 14 bases. Taken from the germline V gene, the CDR1 and CDR2 loops are SGHTA and FQGNSA. Its CDR3 holds 13 amino acids, cysteine through phenylalanine. Just the 39-base CDR3 DNA is kept, in frame starting at base 1. Source material: CD8+ T cells from PBMCs. The clonotype originates from a human donor in good health (CMV status not recorded). Some clones in this sample may be carry-over from other donors' samples. The rearranged chain carries TRBV7-2 and TRBJ2-7; TRBD1 is a weak D gene call, 7 bases matching. The CDR3 loop reads CASSRGTVLEQYF. The nucleotide sequence reads TGTGCCAGCAGCCGGGGGACAGTACTCGAGCAGTACTTC.